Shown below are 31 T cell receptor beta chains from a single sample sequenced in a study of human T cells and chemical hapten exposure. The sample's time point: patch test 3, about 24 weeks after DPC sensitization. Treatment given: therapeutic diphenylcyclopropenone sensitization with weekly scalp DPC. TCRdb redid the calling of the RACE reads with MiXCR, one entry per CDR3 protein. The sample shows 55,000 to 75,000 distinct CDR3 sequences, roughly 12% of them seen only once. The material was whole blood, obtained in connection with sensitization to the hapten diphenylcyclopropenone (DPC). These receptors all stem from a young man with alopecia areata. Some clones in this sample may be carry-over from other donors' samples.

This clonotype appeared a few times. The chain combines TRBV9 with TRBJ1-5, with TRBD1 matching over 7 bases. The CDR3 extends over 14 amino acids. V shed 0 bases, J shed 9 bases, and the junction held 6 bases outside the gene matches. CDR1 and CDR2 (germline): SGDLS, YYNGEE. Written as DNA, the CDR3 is TGTGCCAGCAGCGTAGGAGGGGGCTCAGGGCCCCAGCATTTT. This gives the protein CASSVGGGSGPQHF.

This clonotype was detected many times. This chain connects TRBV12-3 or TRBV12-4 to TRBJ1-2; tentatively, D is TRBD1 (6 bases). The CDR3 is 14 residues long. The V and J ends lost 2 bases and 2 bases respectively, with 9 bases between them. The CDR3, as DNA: TGTGCCAGCAGTTTACTAGGACAGAACTATGGCTACACCTTC. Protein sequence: CASSLLGQNYGYTF.

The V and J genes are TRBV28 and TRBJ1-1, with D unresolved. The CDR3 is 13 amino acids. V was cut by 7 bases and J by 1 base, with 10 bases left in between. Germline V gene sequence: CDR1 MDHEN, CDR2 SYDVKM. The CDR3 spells CASTPTPNTEAFF. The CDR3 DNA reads TGTGCCAGCACCCCGACACCGAACACTGAAGCTTTCTTT.

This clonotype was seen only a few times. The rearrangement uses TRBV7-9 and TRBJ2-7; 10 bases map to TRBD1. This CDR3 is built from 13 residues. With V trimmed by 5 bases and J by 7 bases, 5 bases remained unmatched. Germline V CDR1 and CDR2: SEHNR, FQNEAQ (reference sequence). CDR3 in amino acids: CASSPGTGDEQYF. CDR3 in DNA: TGTGCCAGCAGCCCGGGGACAGGGGATGAGCAGTACTTC.

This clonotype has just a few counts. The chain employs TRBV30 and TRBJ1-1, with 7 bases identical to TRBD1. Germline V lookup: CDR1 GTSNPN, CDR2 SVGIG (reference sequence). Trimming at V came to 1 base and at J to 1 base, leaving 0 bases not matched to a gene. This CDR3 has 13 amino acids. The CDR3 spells CAWSGQGNTEAFF. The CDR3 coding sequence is TGTGCCTGGAGTGGACAGGGGAACACTGAAGCTTTCTTT.

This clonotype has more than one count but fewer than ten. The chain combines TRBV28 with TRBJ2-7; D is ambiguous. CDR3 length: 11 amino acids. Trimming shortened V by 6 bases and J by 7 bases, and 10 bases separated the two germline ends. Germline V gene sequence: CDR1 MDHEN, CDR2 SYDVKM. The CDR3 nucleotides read TGTGCCAGCAGCGCTCGGTGGGAGCAGTACTTC. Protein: CASSARWEQYF.

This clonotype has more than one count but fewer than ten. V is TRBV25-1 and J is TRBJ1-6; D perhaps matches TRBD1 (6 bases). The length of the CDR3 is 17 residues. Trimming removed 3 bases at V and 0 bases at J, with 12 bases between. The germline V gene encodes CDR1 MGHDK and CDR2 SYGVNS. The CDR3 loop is CASSDVQGFSYNSPLHF. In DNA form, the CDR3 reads TGTGCCAGCAGTGACGTACAGGGCTTCTCCTATAATTCACCCCTCCACTTT.

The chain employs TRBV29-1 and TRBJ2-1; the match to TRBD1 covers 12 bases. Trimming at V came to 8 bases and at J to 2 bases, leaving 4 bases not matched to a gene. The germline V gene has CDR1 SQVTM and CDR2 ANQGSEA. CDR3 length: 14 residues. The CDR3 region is CSPGTGGAYNEQFF. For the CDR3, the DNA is TGCAGCCCGGGGACAGGGGGCGCCTACAATGAGCAGTTCTTC.

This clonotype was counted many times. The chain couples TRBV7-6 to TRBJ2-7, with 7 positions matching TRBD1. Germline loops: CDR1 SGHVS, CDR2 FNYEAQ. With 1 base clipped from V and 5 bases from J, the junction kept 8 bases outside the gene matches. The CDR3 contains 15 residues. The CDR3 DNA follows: TGTGCCAGCAGCTTAGTGGGGCGACAGGGAGACGAGCAGTACTTC. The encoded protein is CASSLVGRQGDEQYF.

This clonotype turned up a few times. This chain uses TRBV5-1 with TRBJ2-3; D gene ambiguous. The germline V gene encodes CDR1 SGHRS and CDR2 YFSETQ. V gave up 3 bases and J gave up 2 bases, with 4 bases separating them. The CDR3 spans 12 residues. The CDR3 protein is CASSSNTDTQYF. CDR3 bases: TGCGCCAGCAGCTCGAACACAGATACGCAGTATTTT.

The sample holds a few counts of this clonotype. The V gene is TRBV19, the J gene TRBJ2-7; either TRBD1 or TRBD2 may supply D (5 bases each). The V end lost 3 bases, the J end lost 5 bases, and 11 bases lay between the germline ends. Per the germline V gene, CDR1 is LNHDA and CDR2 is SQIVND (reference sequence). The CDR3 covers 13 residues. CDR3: CASSIRGAHEQYF. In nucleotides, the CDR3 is TGTGCCAGTAGTATTAGAGGGGCCCACGAGCAGTACTTC.

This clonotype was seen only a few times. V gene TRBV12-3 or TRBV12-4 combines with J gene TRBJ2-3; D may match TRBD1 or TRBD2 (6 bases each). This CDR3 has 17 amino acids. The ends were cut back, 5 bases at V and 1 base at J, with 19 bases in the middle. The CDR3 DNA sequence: TGTGCCAGCAGTCCCCCGCGGGACAAGCAGCGCACAGATACGCAGTATTTT. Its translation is CASSPPRDKQRTDTQYF.

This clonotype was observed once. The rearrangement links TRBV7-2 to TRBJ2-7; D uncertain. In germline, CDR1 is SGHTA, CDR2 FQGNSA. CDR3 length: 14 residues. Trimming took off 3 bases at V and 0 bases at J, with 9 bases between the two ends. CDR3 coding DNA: TGTGCCAGCAGCTTGTGGCAGAACTCCTACGAGCAGTACTTC. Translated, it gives CASSLWQNSYEQYF.

The DNA for the CDR3 is TGCAGTGCTAGACCTCCGAGGGAGGGCCAGCCCCAGCATTTT. This codes for CSARPPREGQPQHF. The V and J genes are TRBV20-1 and TRBJ1-5; D gene unclear. CDR3 length equals 14 residues. Germline V lookup: CDR1 DFQATT, CDR2 SNEGSKA (reference sequence). With 2 bases removed from V and 7 bases from J, the gap between germline ends came to 15 bases.

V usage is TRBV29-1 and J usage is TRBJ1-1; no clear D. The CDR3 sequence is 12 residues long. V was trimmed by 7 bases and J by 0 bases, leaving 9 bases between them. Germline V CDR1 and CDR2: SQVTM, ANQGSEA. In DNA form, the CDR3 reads TGCAGCGGTAGACATCTGAACACTGAAGCTTTCTTT. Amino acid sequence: CSGRHLNTEAFF.

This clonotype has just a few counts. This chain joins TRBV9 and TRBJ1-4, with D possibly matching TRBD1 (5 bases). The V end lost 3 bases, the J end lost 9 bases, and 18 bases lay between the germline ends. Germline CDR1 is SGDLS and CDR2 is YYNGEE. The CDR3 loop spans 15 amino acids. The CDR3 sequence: CASSELGTPSKKLFF. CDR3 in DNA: TGTGCCAGCAGCGAGTTGGGGACCCCGTCGAAAAAACTGTTTTTT.

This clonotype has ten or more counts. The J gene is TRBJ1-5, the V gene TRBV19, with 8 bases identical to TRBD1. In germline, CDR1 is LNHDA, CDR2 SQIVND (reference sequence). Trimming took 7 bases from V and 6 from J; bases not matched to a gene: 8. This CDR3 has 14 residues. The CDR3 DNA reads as TGTGCCAGTAATCAAGACAGGGGTCCTCAGCCCCAGCATTTT. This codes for CASNQDRGPQPQHF.

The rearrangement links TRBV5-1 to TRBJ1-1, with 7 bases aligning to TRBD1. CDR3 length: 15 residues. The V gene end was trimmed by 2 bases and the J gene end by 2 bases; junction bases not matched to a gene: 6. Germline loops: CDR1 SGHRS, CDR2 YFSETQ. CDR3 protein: CASSLGGTDNTEAFF. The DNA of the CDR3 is TGCGCCAGCAGCTTAGGGGGGACAGACAACACTGAAGCTTTCTTT.

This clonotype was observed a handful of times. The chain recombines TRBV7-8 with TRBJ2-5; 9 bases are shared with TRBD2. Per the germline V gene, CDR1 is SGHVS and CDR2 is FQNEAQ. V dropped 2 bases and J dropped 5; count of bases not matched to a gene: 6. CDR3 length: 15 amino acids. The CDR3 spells CASSLYASGDETQYF. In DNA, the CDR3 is TGTGCCAGCAGCTTATACGCTAGCGGGGATGAGACCCAGTACTTC.

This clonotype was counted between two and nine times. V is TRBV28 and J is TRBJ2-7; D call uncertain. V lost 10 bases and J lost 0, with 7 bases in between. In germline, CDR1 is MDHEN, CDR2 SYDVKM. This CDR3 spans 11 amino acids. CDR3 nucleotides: TGTGCCACCCGCATCTCCTACGAGCAGTACTTC. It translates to CATRISYEQYF.

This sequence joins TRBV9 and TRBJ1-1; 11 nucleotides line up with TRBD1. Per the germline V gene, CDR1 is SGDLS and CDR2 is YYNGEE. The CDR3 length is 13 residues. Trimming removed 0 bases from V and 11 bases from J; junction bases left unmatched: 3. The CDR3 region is CASSVVGQGDAFF. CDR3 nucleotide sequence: TGTGCCAGCAGCGTAGTGGGACAGGGGGACGCTTTCTTT. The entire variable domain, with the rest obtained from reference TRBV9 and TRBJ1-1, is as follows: DSGVTQTPKHLITATGQRVTLRCSPRSGDLSVYWYQQSLDQGLQFLIQYYNGEERAKGNILERFSAQQFPDLHSELNLSSLELGDSALYFCASSVVGQGDAFFGQGTRLTVV.

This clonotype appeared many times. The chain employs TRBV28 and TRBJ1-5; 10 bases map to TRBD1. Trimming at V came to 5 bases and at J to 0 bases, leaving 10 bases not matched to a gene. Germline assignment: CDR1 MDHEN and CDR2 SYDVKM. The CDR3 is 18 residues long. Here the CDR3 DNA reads TGTGCCAGCAGTCCTGCCCTTGGACAGGGGGATAGCAATCAGCCCCAGCATTTT. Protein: CASSPALGQGDSNQPQHF.

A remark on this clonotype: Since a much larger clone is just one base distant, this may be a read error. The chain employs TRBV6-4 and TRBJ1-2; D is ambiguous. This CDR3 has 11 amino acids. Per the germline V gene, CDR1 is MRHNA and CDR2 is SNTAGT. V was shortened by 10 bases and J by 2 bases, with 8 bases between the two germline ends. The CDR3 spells CAITQNYGYTF. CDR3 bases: TGTGCCATCACTCAAAACTATGGCTACACCTTC.

The CDR3 DNA is TGTGCCAGCAGCCCAGCACTGAACACTGAAGCTTTCTTT. Translating gives CASSPALNTEAFF. The chain combines TRBV7-7 with TRBJ1-1; D uncertain. V dropped 5 bases and J dropped 0 bases, with 7 bases sitting between them. CDR1 is SSHAT and CDR2 is FNYEAQ in the germline V gene (reference sequence). This CDR3 has 13 amino acids.

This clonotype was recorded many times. The CDR3 DNA reads TGTGCCAGCAGTCCAGCGGGGAGCACGAACACCGGGGAGCTGTTTTTT. Amino acids: CASSPAGSTNTGELFF. The V gene is TRBV28, the J gene TRBJ2-2, with 7 positions matching TRBD2. The CDR3 covers 16 residues. Per germline, CDR1 MDHEN and CDR2 SYDVKM. V dropped 5 bases and J dropped 0; count of bases not matched to a gene: 6.

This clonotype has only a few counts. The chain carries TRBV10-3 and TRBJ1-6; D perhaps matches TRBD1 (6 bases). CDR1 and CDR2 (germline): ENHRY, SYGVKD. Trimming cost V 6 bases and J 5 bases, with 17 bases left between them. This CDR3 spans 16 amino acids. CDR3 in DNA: TGTGCCATCAGGCTTGGGGGCCAAGGGGATAATTCACCCCTCCACTTT. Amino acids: CAIRLGGQGDNSPLHF.

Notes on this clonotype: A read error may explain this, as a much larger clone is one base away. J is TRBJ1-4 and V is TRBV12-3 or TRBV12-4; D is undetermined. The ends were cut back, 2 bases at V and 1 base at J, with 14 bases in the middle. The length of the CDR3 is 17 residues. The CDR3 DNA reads TGTGCCAGCAGTTTAAGTTTGGGGATTGTAACTAATGAAAAACTGTTTTTT. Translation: CASSLSLGIVTNEKLFF.

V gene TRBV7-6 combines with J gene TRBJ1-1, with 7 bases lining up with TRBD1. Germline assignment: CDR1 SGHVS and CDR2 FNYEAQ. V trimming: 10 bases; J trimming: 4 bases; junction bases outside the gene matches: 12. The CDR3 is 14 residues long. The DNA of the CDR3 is TGTGCCACCACCGGACAGGAAGGTGGCACTGAAGCTTTCTTT. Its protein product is CATTGQEGGTEAFF.

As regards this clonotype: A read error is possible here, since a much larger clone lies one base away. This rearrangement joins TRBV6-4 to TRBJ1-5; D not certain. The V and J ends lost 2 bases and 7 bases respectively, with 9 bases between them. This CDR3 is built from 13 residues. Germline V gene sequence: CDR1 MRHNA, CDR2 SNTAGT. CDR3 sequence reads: CASSDSPKQPQHF. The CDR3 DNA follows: TGTGCCAGCAGTGACAGCCCTAAACAGCCCCAGCATTTT.

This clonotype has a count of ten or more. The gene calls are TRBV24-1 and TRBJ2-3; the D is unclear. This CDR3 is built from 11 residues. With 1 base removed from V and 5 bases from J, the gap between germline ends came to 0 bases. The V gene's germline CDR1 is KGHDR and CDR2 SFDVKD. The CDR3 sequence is CATSDLDTQYF. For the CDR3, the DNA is TGTGCCACCAGTGATTTAGATACGCAGTATTTT.

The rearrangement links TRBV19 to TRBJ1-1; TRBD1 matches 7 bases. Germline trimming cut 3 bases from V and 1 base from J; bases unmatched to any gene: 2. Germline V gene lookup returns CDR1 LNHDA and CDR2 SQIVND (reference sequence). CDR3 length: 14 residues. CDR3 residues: CASSIGQANTEAFF. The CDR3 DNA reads TGTGCCAGTAGTATTGGACAGGCGAACACTGAAGCTTTCTTT.